This note documents a single T cell receptor (beta chain) sequence. What it binds is not known. It was with 60 Vbeta and 13 Jbeta primers that the PCR ran. Profiled with immunoSEQ multiplex PCR; TCRdb holds only in-frame clones, not every one. The sample holds roughly 130,000 clones, 80% to 90% seen once. The data were taken from a study of cytomegalovirus exposure and HLA in healthy donors. The CDR3 runs to 15 residues. Germline V gives CDR1 SGHKS, CDR2 YYEKEE (reference sequence). The V segment lost 4 bases and the J segment 4 bases; nucleotides outside the gene matches: 9. Study-wide results and limits: It was reportedly the case that the classifier diagnosed cytomegalovirus status with high specificity and sensitivity.

Sequenced material: PBMCs. This chain uses TRBV5-5 with TRBJ1-2; 8 bases are shared with TRBD1. This receptor was identified in a young woman in good health and CMV-seropositive. DNA for the CDR3: TGTGCCAGCAGCATGACAGGGGAAAAATCCTATGGCTACACCTTC. Translating gives CASSMTGEKSYGYTF.